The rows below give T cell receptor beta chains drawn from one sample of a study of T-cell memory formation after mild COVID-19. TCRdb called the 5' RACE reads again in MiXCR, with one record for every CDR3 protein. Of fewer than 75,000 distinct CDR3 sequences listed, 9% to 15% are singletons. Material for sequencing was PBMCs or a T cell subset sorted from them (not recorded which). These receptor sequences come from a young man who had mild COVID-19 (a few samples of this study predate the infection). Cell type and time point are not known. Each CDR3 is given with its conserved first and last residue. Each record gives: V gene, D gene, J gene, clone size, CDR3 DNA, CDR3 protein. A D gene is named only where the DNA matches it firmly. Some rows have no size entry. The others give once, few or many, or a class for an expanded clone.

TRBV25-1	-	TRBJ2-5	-	TGTGCCAGCAGTGAATACAGGGAAGAGACCCAGTACTTC	CASSEYREETQYF
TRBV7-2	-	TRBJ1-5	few	TGTGCCAGCAGTTCCCAGGGTGACCAGCCCCAGCATTTT	CASSSQGDQPQHF
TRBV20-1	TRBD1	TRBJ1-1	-	TGCAGTGCTCCCCGGACAGGTTTGAACACTGAAGCTTTCTTT	CSAPRTGLNTEAFF
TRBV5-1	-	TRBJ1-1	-	TGCGCCAGCAGCTTCCCCAGGCTTGGCACTGAAGCTTTCTTT	CASSFPRLGTEAFF
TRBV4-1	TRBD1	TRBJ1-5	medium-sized	TGCGCCAGCAGCCAGCCGGGACAGGGTCCCAATCAGCCCCAGCATTTT	CASSQPGQGPNQPQHF
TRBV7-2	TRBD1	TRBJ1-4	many	TGTGCCAGCAGCCAGAGGACAGGGAGGAATGAAAAACTGTTTTTT	CASSQRTGRNEKLFF
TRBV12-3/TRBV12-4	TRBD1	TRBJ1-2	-	TGTGCCAGCTGCTGGACAGGTCGCGGCTACACCTTC	CASCWTGRGYTF
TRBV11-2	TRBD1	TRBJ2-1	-	TGTGCCAGCAGCTTATCGACAGGGAAATACAATGAGCAGTTCTTC	CASSLSTGKYNEQFF
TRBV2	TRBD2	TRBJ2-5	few	TGTGCCAGCAGTGAGGAGCGGGGGAGGACCCAGTACTTC	CASSEERGRTQYF
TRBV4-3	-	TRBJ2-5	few	TGCGCCAGCATTGTCGGCGGGGTGGGGGAACAAGAGACCCAGTACTTC	CASIVGGVGEQETQYF
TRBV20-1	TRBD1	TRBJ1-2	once	TGCAGTGCCCCTGGACAGGGGGCTCTTGGGGGCTACACCTTC	CSAPGQGALGGYTF
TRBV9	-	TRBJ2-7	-	TGTGCCAGCAGCGTAGGGCAGGGCTTAACCTACGAGCAGTACTTC	CASSVGQGLTYEQYF
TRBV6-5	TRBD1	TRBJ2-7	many	TGTGCCAGCAGTTACTCGCTGGACAGGGGCTACGAGCAGTACTTC	CASSYSLDRGYEQYF
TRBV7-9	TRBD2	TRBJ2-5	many	TGTGCCAGCAGCCCAACGGGGGGGGCTAAAGAGACCCAGTACTTC	CASSPTGGAKETQYF
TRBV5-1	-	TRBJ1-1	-	TGCGCCAGCAAAGCGGGTCCTCTAAGGGGCACTGAAGCTTTCTTT	CASKAGPLRGTEAFF
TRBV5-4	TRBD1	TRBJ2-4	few	TGTGCCAGCAGACGGGACAGGGGGAGGAACATTCAGTACTTC	CASRRDRGRNIQYF
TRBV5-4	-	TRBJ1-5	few	TGTGCCAGCAGCCATGACGATCAGCCCCAGCATTTT	CASSHDDQPQHF
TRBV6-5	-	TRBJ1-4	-	TGTGCCAGCAGTTACTCTAGCCAGGCCCAAAAACTGTTTTTT	CASSYSSQAQKLFF
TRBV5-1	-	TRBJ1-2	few	TGCGCCAGCAGCTTGGACAGGTTCTATGGCTACACCTTC	CASSLDRFYGYTF
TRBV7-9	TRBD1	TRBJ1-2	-	TGTGCCAGCAGCTGGACAGGGCCCGGCGGAGGCTACACCTTC	CASSWTGPGGGYTF
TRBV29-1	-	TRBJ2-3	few	TGCAGCGTTGAGGGGATTTTTACAGATACGCAGTATTTT	CSVEGIFTDTQYF
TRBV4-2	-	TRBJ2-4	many	TGTGCCAGCTCGACCACAGGGATGACCAAAAACATTCAGTACTTC	CASSTTGMTKNIQYF
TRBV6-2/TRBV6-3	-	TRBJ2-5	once	TGTGCCAGCAGGGGAGGAGTCGGAGAGACCCAGTACTTC	CASRGGVGETQYF
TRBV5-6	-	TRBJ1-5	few	TGTGCCAGCAGCTTTCTGAATCAGCCCCAGCATTTT	CASSFLNQPQHF
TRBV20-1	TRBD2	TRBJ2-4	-	TGCAGTGCTGGCGGGACTAGCGGGGGCGCCGGAGCGGCCAAAAACATTCAGTACTTC	CSAGGTSGGAGAAKNIQYF
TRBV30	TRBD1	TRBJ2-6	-	TGTGCCCGATCGGGACAGGGCTCTGGGGCCAACGTCCTGACTTTC	CARSGQGSGANVLTF
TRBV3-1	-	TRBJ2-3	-	TGTGCCAGCAGCCAAGTCCCAGGGGGGACAGATACGCAGTATTTT	CASSQVPGGTDTQYF
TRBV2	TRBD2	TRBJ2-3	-	TGTGCCAGCAGCCGGGAGGGACCGCGCGTCGGTACGCAGTATTTT	CASSREGPRVGTQYF